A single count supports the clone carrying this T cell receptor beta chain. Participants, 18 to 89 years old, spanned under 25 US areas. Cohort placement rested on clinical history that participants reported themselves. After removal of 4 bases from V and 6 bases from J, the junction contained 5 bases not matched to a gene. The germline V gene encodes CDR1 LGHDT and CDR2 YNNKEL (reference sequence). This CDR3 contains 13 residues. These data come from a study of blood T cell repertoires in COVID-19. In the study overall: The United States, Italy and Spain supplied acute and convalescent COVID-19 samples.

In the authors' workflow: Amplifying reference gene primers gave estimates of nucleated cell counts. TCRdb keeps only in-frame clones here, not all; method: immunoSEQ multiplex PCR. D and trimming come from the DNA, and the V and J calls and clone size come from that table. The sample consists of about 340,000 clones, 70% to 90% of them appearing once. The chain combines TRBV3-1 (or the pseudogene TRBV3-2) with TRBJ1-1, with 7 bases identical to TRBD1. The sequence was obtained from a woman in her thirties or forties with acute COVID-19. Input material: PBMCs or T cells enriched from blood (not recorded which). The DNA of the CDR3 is TGTGCCAGCAGCCCCCGACAGGGTGCTGAAGCTTTCTTT. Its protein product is CASSPRQGAEAFF.